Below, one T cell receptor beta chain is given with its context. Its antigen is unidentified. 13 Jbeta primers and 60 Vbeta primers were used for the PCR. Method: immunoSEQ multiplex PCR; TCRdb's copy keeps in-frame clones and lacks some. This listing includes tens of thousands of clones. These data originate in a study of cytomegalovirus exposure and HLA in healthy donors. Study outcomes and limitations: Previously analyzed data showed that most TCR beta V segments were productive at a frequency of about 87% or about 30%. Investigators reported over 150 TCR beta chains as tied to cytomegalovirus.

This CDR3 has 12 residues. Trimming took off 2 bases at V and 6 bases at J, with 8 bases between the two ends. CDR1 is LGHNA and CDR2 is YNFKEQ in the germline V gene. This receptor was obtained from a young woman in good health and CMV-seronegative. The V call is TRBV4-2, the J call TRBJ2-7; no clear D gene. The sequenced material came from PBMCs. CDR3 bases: TGTGCCAGCAGCCAACTAGGCGGCGAGCAGTACTTC. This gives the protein CASSQLGGEQYF.